This entry concerns a single T cell receptor (beta chain). Autoimmune disease history or systemic immunosuppression barred patients. This sample is part of a study of OX40 agonist ivuxolimab in advanced cancers. Across the study: Dose-escalation patients' cancers were hepatocellular carcinoma, melanoma, renal cell or head and neck cancer.

The assay was immunoSEQ multiplex PCR, and TCRdb's table has in-frame clones only and misses some. In the table there are approximately 81,000 clones, around 86% of which are singletons. The CDR3 contains 16 residues. Trimming shortened V by 3 bases and J by 2 bases, and 16 bases separated the two germline ends. Per the germline V gene, CDR1 is ENHRY and CDR2 is SYGVKD. The sequencing used CD4+ or CD8+ T cells sorted from blood, collected in a trial of the OX40 agonist ivuxolimab. The origin of this receptor is an adult with an advanced solid tumor such as melanoma, head and neck, liver or kidney cancer. The chain employs TRBV10-3 and TRBJ2-5; tentative D call: TRBD2 (6 bases). The DNA for the CDR3 is TGTGCCATCAGTGATGTCGGCCTAGCGCAGCAAGAGACCCAGTACTTC. It codes for CAISDVGLAQQETQYF.